The source of this T cell receptor beta chain is a study of T cell responses to AZD1222 COVID-19 vaccine. J gave up 0 bases and V 5 bases, and 8 bases lay outside the gene matches. Germline values: CDR1 MNHEY, CDR2 SVGEGT. The CDR3 sequence is 16 residues long. Findings and caveats of the study: No repertoire was sampled before or during the peak T cell response, only after it. Clonal diversity was possibly underestimated, and the donors were mostly white British, with more females. Baseline seropositivity characterized only six AZD1222 recipients.

Points on this clone: Its antigen is not known.

The table came from immunoSEQ multiplex PCR; TCRdb's copy has only in-frame clones and leaves some out. The sample lists some 150,000 clones; about nine tenths were seen once. The TCR originated in an adult in good health. J is TRBJ1-1 and V is TRBV6-2 or TRBV6-3; TRBD1 matches at 8 bases. Source: peripheral blood, taken on day 0 of MenACWY control vaccination. CDR3 bases: TGTGCCAGCAGTCACCGGACAGGGCGGATGAACACTGAAGCTTTCTTT. Residues: CASSHRTGRMNTEAFF.